This T cell receptor beta chain stems from a study of blood T cell repertoires in COVID-19. On this clone: Other DNA sequences of this sample code for an identical CDR3.

Assay used: immunoSEQ multiplex PCR; TCRdb lists only in-frame clones, some missing. The sample has roughly 670,000 clones, around 89% seen once; the top ten hold over 0.2%. CDR3 length: 13 residues. CDR1 is SGHRS, CDR2 YFSETQ, per germline. Deletions cut 1 base from V and 1 base from J, with 5 bases between. This rearrangement joins TRBV5-1 to TRBJ1-1; D remains ambiguous. The material sequenced was peripheral blood. The sequence derives from a woman younger than 35 with acute or convalescent COVID-19. The CDR3 coding sequence is TGCGCCAGCAGCTTGACGGGGAACACTGAAGCTTTCTTT. Residues: CASSLTGNTEAFF.